This TCR beta chain was found in a study of cytomegalovirus exposure and HLA in healthy donors. The wider study: An early data release held tens of millions of unique TCRs from HLA-typed donors.

Per the germline V gene, CDR1 is GTSNPN and CDR2 is SVGIG (reference sequence). This CDR3 spans 13 amino acids. A multiplex PCR was run with 60 Vbeta primers and 13 Jbeta primers. Assay used: immunoSEQ multiplex PCR; TCRdb lists only in-frame clones, some missing. Here the sample spans about 170,000 clones, around 83% being singletons. Study conclusions and caveats: Among the CMV-associated chains, three were confirmed in vitro as specific for CMV antigens.

This clone was observed a single time. Its antigen is unidentified. This receptor was identified in a girl aged 2-15 years in good health and CMV-seropositive. The chain couples TRBV30 to TRBJ2-5; D may be TRBD2 (5 bases). The DNA end is more similar to TRBJ2-7, so the J call may be wrong. Sequenced sample: PBMCs. CDR3 in amino acids: CAWSAASKYEQYF. DNA of the CDR3: TGTGCCTGGAGCGCCGCTAGCAAGTACGAGCAGTACTTC.